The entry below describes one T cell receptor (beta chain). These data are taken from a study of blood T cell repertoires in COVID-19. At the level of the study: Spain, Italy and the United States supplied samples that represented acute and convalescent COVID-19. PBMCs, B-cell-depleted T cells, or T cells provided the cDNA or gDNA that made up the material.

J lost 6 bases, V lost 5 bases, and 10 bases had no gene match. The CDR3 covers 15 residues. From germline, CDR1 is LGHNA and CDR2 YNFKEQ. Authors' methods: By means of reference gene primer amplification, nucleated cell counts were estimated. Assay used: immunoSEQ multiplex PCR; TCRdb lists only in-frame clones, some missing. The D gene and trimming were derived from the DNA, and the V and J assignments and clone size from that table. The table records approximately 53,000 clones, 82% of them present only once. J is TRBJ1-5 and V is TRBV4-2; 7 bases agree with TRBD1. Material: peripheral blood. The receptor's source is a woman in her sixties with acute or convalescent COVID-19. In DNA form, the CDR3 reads TGTGCCAGCAGCGAATCAACAGGGGATCCTCAGCCCCAGCATTTT. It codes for CASSESTGDPQPQHF.